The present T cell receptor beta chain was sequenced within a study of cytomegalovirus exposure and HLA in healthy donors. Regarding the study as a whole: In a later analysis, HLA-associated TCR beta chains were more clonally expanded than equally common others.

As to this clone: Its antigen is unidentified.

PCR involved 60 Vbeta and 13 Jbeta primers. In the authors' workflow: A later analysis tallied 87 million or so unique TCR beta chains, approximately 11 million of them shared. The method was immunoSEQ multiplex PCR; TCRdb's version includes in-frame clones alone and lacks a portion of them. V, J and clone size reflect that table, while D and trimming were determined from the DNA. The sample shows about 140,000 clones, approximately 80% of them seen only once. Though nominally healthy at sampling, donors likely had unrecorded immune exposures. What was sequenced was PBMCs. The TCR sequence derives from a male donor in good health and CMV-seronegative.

The chain's CDR3 is CASSVEGASGDEQFF. The CDR3 nucleotides read TGTGCCAGCAGCGTAGAGGGGGCCAGCGGAGATGAGCAGTTCTTC. This chain links TRBV9 with TRBJ2-1, with 7 bases matching TRBD1. This CDR3 has 15 amino acids. Trimming cost V 0 bases and J 8 bases; bases outside gene matches: 8. CDR1 and CDR2 (germline): SGDLS, YYNGEE.